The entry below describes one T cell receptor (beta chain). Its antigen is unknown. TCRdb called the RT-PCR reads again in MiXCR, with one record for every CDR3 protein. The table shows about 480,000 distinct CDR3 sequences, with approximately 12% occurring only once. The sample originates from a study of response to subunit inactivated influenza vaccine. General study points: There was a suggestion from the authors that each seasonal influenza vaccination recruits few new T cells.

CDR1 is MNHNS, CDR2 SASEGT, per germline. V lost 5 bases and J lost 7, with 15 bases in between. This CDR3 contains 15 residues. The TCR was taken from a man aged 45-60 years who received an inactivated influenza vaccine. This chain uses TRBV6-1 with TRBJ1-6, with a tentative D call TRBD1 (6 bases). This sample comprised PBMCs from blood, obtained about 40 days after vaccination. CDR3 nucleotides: TGTGCCAGCAGTCGTCGTGGAGGGGGGAATTCACCCCTCCACTTT. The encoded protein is CASSRRGGGNSPLHF.